This T cell receptor (beta chain) was captured in a study of naive CD8 T cells in extremely preterm neonates. Preterm samples came from extremely preterm deliveries at about 22-28 weeks. The sample holds sorted live naive CD8+ CD45RA+CCR7+ T cells. Details on this clone: Its antigen is currently unknown.

General study points: CDR3 nucleotide sharing was approximately 2.9% in preterm, 0.35% to 0.4% term, around 0.03% children, about 0.01% adults. iChao1 richness was lowest in preterm neonates, significantly versus all ages. Preterm samples differed in productive template counts; sample size was small. Preterm infants showed shorter CDR3s, fewer N additions and less trimming than older groups.

The CDR3 runs to 11 residues. Trimming at V came to 4 bases and at J to 6 bases, leaving 0 bases not matched to a gene. Looked up from germline, CDR1 is SGHTA and CDR2 is FQGTGA. Some clones are missing from TCRdb's copy, which holds only in-frame ones; the method was immunoSEQ multiplex PCR. This repertoire shows around 25,000 clones, more than 70% found once; its top ten account for roughly 1%. This rearrangement joins TRBV7-3 to TRBJ2-7, with 7 bases fitting TRBD1. The sample consisted of naive CD8+ T cells from cord blood. The TCR originated in a boy who was born preterm. This chain's CDR3 is CASSYRGEQYF. In DNA form, the CDR3 reads TGTGCCAGCAGCTACAGGGGCGAGCAGTACTTC. Supplemented by reference TRBV7-3 and TRBJ2-7, the full variable domain reads GAGVSQTPSNKVTEKGKYVELRCDPISGHTALYWYRQSLGQGPEFLIYFQGTGAADDSGLPNDRFFAVRPEGSVSTLKIQRTERGDSAVYLCASSYRGEQYFGPGTRLTVT.